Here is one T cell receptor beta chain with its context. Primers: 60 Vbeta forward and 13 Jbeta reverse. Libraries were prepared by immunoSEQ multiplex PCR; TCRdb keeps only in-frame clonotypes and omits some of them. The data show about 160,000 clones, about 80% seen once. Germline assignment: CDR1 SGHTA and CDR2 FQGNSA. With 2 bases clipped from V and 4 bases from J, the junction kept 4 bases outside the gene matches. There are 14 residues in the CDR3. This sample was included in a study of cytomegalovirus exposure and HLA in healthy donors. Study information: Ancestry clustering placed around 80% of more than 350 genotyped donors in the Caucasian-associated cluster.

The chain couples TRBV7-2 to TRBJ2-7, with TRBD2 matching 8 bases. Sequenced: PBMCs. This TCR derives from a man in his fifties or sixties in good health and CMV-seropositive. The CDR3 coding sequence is TGTGCCAGCAGCTTAATGGGACTAGTTTACGAGCAGTACTTC. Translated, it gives CASSLMGLVYEQYF.